This TCR beta chain was found in a study of blood T cell repertoires in COVID-19. Study-level information: COVID-19 samples collected from the United States, Italy and Spain covered acute and convalescent phases.

In its sample, this clone was seen once. Enrollees, roughly 18 to 95 years old, lived in around 23 US areas. With 6 bases removed from V and 4 bases from J, the gap between germline ends came to 19 bases. The CDR3 runs to 16 residues. Germline V gives CDR1 MDHEN, CDR2 SYDVKM. Measured with immunoSEQ multiplex PCR; TCRdb has only the in-frame clones, and not every one. The data show about 300,000 clones, with approximately 90% seen just once and 3.5% to 4.5% held by the top ten. The source of this sequence is a young man who had recovered from COVID-19. The chain combines TRBV28 with TRBJ1-3, with D hard to call. The sequenced sample was PBMCs or T cells enriched from blood (not recorded which). CDR3 amino acids: CASRSFREVDGNTIYF. The CDR3 nucleotides are TGTGCCAGCAGATCTTTTAGGGAGGTAGACGGAAACACCATATATTTT.